This is a list of T cell receptor beta chains from one sample in a study of OX40 agonist ivuxolimab in advanced cancers. Some clones are missing from TCRdb's copy, which holds only in-frame ones; the method was immunoSEQ multiplex PCR. The sample lists about 48,000 clones; approximately 84% were seen once. The sequencing here drew on CD4+ or CD8+ T cells sorted from blood, taken in a trial of the OX40 agonist ivuxolimab. These receptors came from an adult with an advanced solid tumor such as melanoma, head and neck, liver or kidney cancer. The CDR3 runs from the conserved cysteine through the conserved F or W. Fields, in order: CDR3 protein, CDR3 DNA, CDR3 length, V gene, D gene, clone size, J gene. The D gene is left open where the match is weak. Clone size is stated in some rows and not others, as once, few, many or a class when expanded.

CASRPTGSDEKLFF | TGTGCCAGTAGACCGACAGGGTCGGATGAAAAACTGTTTTTT | 14 | TRBV19 | TRBD1 | . | TRBJ1-4
CASSIGQGGEQYF | TGTGCCAGTAGTATAGGACAGGGCGGCGAGCAGTACTTC | 13 | TRBV19 | TRBD1 | . | TRBJ2-7
CASSNDRGGTGELFF | TGTGCCAGCAGCAACGACAGGGGAGGAACCGGGGAGCTGTTTTTT | 15 | TRBV5-6 | TRBD1 | . | TRBJ2-2
CASSSRTGLAEAFF | TGTGCCAGCAGTTCTCGGACAGGGCTGGCCGAAGCTTTCTTT | 14 | TRBV2 | TRBD1 | few | TRBJ1-1
CASSLGVTGNTIYF | TGTGCCAGCAGCTTGGGGGTTACCGGAAACACCATATATTTT | 14 | TRBV5-8 | . | . | TRBJ1-3
CASSQVGRAVEKLFF | TGCGCCAGCAGCCAAGTGGGACGGGCAGTTGAAAAACTGTTTTTT | 15 | TRBV4-1 | . | once | TRBJ1-4
CASSLARTDTQYF | TGTGCCAGCAGCTTAGCCAGAACAGATACGCAGTATTTT | 13 | TRBV7-2 | . | . | TRBJ2-3
CASATERDQPQHF | TGTGCTAGTGCCACGGAAAGGGATCAGCCCCAGCATTTT | 13 | TRBV12-5 | . | once | TRBJ1-5
CASSYGGMNTEAFF | TGTGCCAGCAGTTACGGGGGAATGAACACTGAAGCTTTCTTT | 14 | TRBV6-6 | . | . | TRBJ1-1
CSALRVNEQYF | TGCAGTGCTCTCAGGGTTAACGAGCAGTACTTC | 11 | TRBV20-1 | . | . | TRBJ2-7
CASSGTGGAYEQYF | TGTGCCAGCAGTGGGACAGGGGGGGCCTACGAGCAGTACTTC | 14 | TRBV2 | TRBD1 | . | TRBJ2-7
CSATVGGVGTEAFF | TGCAGCGCCACGGTGGGGGGTGTTGGCACTGAAGCTTTCTTT | 14 | TRBV29-1 | . | once | TRBJ1-1
CASSLYGNQPQHF | TGTGCCAGCAGCTTATACGGCAATCAGCCCCAGCATTTT | 13 | TRBV7-3 | . | few | TRBJ1-5
CASSTRMGEETQYF | TGTGCCAGCAGTACTCGGATGGGGGAAGAGACCCAGTACTTC | 14 | TRBV27 | . | . | TRBJ2-5
CSVEGSDTQYF | TGCAGCGTTGAAGGGTCTGATACGCAGTATTTT | 11 | TRBV29-1 | . | . | TRBJ2-3
CATTSPSGADTQYF | TGTGCCACCACCTCCCCTAGCGGGGCAGATACGCAGTATTTT | 14 | TRBV30 | TRBD2 | . | TRBJ2-3
CASSLSRDRAYEQYF | TGTGCCAGCAGCTTATCCCGGGACAGGGCCTACGAGCAGTACTTC | 15 | TRBV7-2 | TRBD1 | . | TRBJ2-7
CAWSSSAGDTQYF | TGTGCCTGGAGTTCCTCGGCCGGAGATACGCAGTATTTT | 13 | TRBV30 | . | . | TRBJ2-3
CAWRARRGSSYNEQFF | TGTGCCTGGAGGGCTCGGCGGGGATCGTCCTACAATGAGCAGTTCTTC | 16 | TRBV30 | . | . | TRBJ2-1
CASQRQDGYEQYF | TGTGCCAGTCAAAGACAGGATGGCTACGAGCAGTACTTC | 13 | TRBV5-4 | . | . | TRBJ2-7
CASSLTRLAGGPEFF | TGTGCCAGCAGCTTAACTAGGTTAGCGGGGGGGCCGGAGTTCTTC | 15 | TRBV7-2 | TRBD2 | . | TRBJ2-1
CASSPDRGNTGELFF | TGTGCCAGCAGCCCGGATCGGGGGAACACCGGGGAGCTGTTTTTT | 15 | TRBV5-6 | . | . | TRBJ2-2
CASSLGATEQYF | TGCGCCAGCAGCTTGGGGGCGACCGAGCAGTACTTC | 12 | TRBV5-1 | . | . | TRBJ2-7
CASSSTGSYGYTF | TGTGCCAGCAGCTCAACAGGGAGCTATGGCTACACCTTC | 13 | TRBV9 | . | once | TRBJ1-2
CASAKGDYISYEQYF | TGTGCCAGCGCGAAGGGGGACTACATTAGCTACGAGCAGTACTTC | 15 | TRBV7-3 | . | . | TRBJ2-7
CASSPPGQGYGNYGYTF | TGTGCCAGCAGTCCACCGGGACAGGGGTATGGTAACTATGGCTACACCTTC | 17 | TRBV28 | TRBD1 | . | TRBJ1-2
CATSRRQGSYEQYF | TGTGCCACCAGCCGCAGACAGGGTTCCTACGAGCAGTACTTC | 14 | TRBV15 | TRBD1 | . | TRBJ2-7
CASSYFWTSGDLYGQYF | TGTGCCAGCAGTTACTTTTGGACTAGCGGGGACCTCTACGGGCAGTACTTC | 17 | TRBV6-7 | TRBD2 | . | TRBJ2-7
CASSIVGAGDEQYF | TGTGCCAGTAGTATAGTGGGAGCGGGAGACGAGCAGTACTTC | 14 | TRBV19 | TRBD2 | . | TRBJ2-7
CASGLRGPRSNYGYTF | TGTGCTAGTGGTTTGAGAGGGCCTCGCTCTAACTATGGCTACACCTTC | 16 | TRBV12-5 | . | . | TRBJ1-2
CASTPRTPTPASGANVLTF | TGTGCCAGCACCCCCAGGACGCCGACCCCTGCTTCTGGGGCCAACGTCCTGACTTTC | 19 | TRBV27 | . | . | TRBJ2-6
CASSYSMDGSPLHF | TGTGCCAGCAGTTACTCGATGGATGGTTCACCCCTCCACTTT | 14 | TRBV6-5 | . | . | TRBJ1-6
CASSTEGNPYNEQFF | TGTGCCAGCAGCACCGAGGGTAATCCCTACAATGAGCAGTTCTTC | 15 | TRBV5-4 | . | . | TRBJ2-1